The source of this T cell receptor (beta chain) is a study of blood T cell repertoires in COVID-19. The wider study: Samples taken during acute and convalescent COVID-19 were collected in the United States, Italy and Spain.

Original handling: Nucleated cell counts were estimated from reference gene primer amplification. Profiled with immunoSEQ multiplex PCR; TCRdb holds only in-frame clones, not every one. Clone size and the V and J calls come from that table; the DNA yielded D and trimming. The sample yields 200,000 to 250,000 clones, 86% seen once. Material for sequencing was peripheral blood. The sequence was collected from a woman aged 25 to 39 who had recovered from COVID-19.

The DNA for the CDR3 is TGTGCCAGCAGCCCGGGACAGCACCTTAACTATGGCTACACCTTC. Residues: CASSPGQHLNYGYTF. J is TRBJ1-2 and V is TRBV9; 7 nucleotides align to TRBD1. The CDR3 runs to 15 residues. Per the germline V gene, CDR1 is SGDLS and CDR2 is YYNGEE. V lost 4 bases to trimming and J lost 1 base; unmatched junction nucleotides: 7.